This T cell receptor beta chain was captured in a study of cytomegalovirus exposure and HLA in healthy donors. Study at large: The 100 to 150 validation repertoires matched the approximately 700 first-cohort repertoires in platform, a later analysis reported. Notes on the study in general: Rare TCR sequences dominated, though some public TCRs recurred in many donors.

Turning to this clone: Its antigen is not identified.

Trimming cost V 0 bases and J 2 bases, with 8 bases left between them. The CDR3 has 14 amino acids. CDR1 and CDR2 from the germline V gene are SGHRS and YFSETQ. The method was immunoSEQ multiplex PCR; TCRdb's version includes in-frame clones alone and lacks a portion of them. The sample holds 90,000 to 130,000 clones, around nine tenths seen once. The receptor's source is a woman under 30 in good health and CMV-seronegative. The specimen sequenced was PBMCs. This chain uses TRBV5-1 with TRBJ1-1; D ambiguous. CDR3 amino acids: CASSLAPGNTEAFF. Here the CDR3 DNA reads TGCGCCAGCAGCTTGGCCCCAGGTAACACTGAAGCTTTCTTT.